The 23 T cell receptor beta chains given below trace back to one sample, sequenced in a study of post-analysis software for immune sequencing data. Study-wide results and caveats: With TRBV5-6, TRBV5-1 and TRBV20-1 included, about 5 TRBV segments were more frequent in patients than in controls.

Unique molecular identifiers were carried by the TCR beta cDNA libraries. TCRdb reprocessed the PCR reads via MiXCR and lists one record per CDR3 protein. Of about 500,000 distinct CDR3 sequences in the sample, roughly 45% are singletons; the top ten hold 9% to 14%. These TCRs are of unknown antigen specificity. Sequenced input: blood. These receptor sequences come from a girl aged 10 to 17 with multiple sclerosis.

This rearrangement joins TRBV7-8 to TRBJ2-5; TRBD2 matches at 8 bases. V shed 4 bases and J 2 bases; nucleotides not matched to a gene: 12. The germline V gene has CDR1 SGHVS and CDR2 FQNEAQ. CDR3 length: 17 amino acids. The CDR3 coding sequence is TGTGCCAGCAGCTCCCTCCTTAGCGGGATCGTACAAGAGACCCAGTACTTC. This sequence encodes CASSSLLSGIVQETQYF.

The chain links TRBV6-5 to TRBJ2-7; 10 nucleotides line up with TRBD2. CDR3 length: 19 amino acids. V was pared by 0 bases and J by 5 bases, with 16 bases of the junction left unmatched. CDR1 and CDR2 (germline): MNHEY, SVGAGI. This chain's CDR3 is CASSYSPSGSLGIGHEQYF. CDR3 bases: TGTGCCAGCAGTTACTCGCCTAGCGGGAGTTTGGGGATTGGTCACGAGCAGTACTTC.

Only a few counts were recorded for this clonotype. CDR3 nucleotides: TGTGCCAGCAGCTCAGGATGGTGGGAGACCCAGTACTTC. Its protein is CASSSGWWETQYF. The chain couples TRBV7-2 to TRBJ2-5; D remains unclear. Germline V gene sequence: CDR1 SGHTA, CDR2 FQGNSA. V lost 4 bases and J 5 bases, leaving 11 bases between the germline ends. This CDR3 has 13 residues.

V gene TRBV3-1 combines with J gene TRBJ2-7; unclear D gene. The CDR3 length is 13 residues. Per the germline V gene, CDR1 is LGHDT and CDR2 is YNNKEL (reference sequence). V was shortened by 0 bases and J by 3 bases, with 6 bases between the two germline ends. The chain's CDR3 is CASSQDRDYEQYF. CDR3 nucleotides: TGTGCCAGCAGCCAAGATAGAGACTACGAGCAGTACTTC.

On this clonotype: The junction departs from germline at one end; a sequencing error may be responsible. CDR3 sequence (DNA): TGTGCCAGCAGCCTCCCCGTGGAAGGGACACATATGAGCTCCTACAACGAGCAGTTCTTC. Its protein is CASSLPVEGTHMSSYNEQFF. The chain combines TRBV7-2 with TRBJ2-1; a weak D match, TRBD1 (6 bases). Per the germline V gene, CDR1 is SGHTA and CDR2 is FQGNSA. The CDR3 totals 20 residues.

For the CDR3, the DNA is TGTGCCAGCAGTCTGGGGACACCTGTTTACTATGGCTACACCTTC. It yields the protein CASSLGTPVYYGYTF. The V and J genes are TRBV12-3 or TRBV12-4 and TRBJ1-2, with a tentative D call TRBD1 (6 bases). Trimming cost V 5 bases and J 3 bases, with 16 bases left between them. The CDR3 has 15 amino acids.

This clonotype occurred a few times. The chain couples TRBV7-3 to TRBJ2-5; 8 positions match TRBD1. The germline CDR1 and CDR2 sequences are SGHTA and FQGTGA. The V and J ends lost 8 bases and 4 bases, in that order; junction bases with no gene match: 6. CDR3 length: 13 amino acids. The CDR3 DNA reads TGTGCCAGCGGAGCAGGGACAGGAGAGACCCAGTACTTC. Protein sequence: CASGAGTGETQYF.

V is TRBV20-1 and J is TRBJ2-7; D could derive from TRBD1 or TRBD2 (5 bases each). Germline V gene sequence: CDR1 DFQATT, CDR2 SNEGSKA (reference sequence). The V end lost 0 bases, the J end lost 0 bases, and 12 bases lay between the germline ends. The CDR3 has 15 amino acids. CDR3 protein: CSARDRAGTSYEQYF. The CDR3 DNA sequence: TGCAGTGCTAGAGATAGGGCAGGGACCTCCTACGAGCAGTACTTC.

This clonotype has just a few counts. This chain connects TRBV27 to TRBJ2-7, with D possibly matching TRBD2 (5 bases). There are 12 residues in the CDR3. Trimming pared 8 bases from V and 6 bases from J, leaving 14 bases between. The germline CDR1 and CDR2 sequences are MNHEY and SMNVEV (reference sequence). The CDR3, as DNA: TGTGCCAGCGGCAAACTAGGCGGCGAGCAGTACTTC. As protein: CASGKLGGEQYF.

DNA of the CDR3: TGCAGCGTTGAGGTTCGGGACGGCTACACCTTC. This translates into CSVEVRDGYTF. The chain links TRBV29-1 to TRBJ1-2, with D perhaps TRBD1 (5 bases). Looked up from germline, CDR1 is SQVTM and CDR2 is ANQGSEA. The CDR3 consists of 11 residues. Trimming removed 3 bases at V and 8 bases at J, with 10 bases between.

The chain uses TRBV12-3 or TRBV12-4 and TRBJ1-2; D gene unclear. This CDR3 contains 13 residues. Deletions cut 0 bases from V and 8 bases from J, with 10 bases between. The CDR3 nucleotides are TGTGCCAGCAGTTTAGCCTCCCGACTCGGCTACACCTTC. Translating it yields CASSLASRLGYTF.

This clonotype occurred once. This chain links TRBV5-1 with TRBJ2-1; D is unresolved. The CDR3 is 13 amino acids. Germline V gene data show CDR1 as SGHRS and CDR2 as YFSETQ. With 0 bases removed from V and 7 bases from J, the gap between germline ends came to 8 bases. The CDR3 protein is CASSLATLNEQFF. DNA of the CDR3: TGCGCCAGCAGCTTGGCCACCTTAAATGAGCAGTTCTTC.

V and J are TRBV4-2 and TRBJ2-1; D possibly corresponds to TRBD2 (6 bases). Germline lookup yields CDR1 LGHNA and CDR2 YNFKEQ. The CDR3 spans 16 residues. Trimming took 3 bases from V and 6 from J, leaving 18 bases between them. The CDR3: CASSHPGGVVVNEQFF. CDR3 DNA: TGTGCCAGCAGCCACCCTGGAGGGGTAGTAGTCAATGAGCAGTTCTTC.

This chain connects TRBV21-1 to TRBJ1-1; the table calls TRBD1, which could not be checked here. TRBV21-1 is flagged as a pseudogene. The CDR3 totals 15 residues. CDR3 DNA: TGTGCCAGCAGCACGTCCCGAACAGGGGAGGCTGAAGCTTTCTTT. Its protein is CASSTSRTGEAEAFF.

In this sample, this clonotype turned up a few times. The chain joins TRBV20-1 to TRBJ2-3; 11 bases fit TRBD2. V lost 8 bases to trimming and J lost 5 bases; unmatched junction nucleotides: 9. CDR3 length: 14 amino acids. CDR1 DFQATT and CDR2 SNEGSKA come from the germline V gene (reference sequence). The CDR3 sequence: CSTLLAGAVDTQYF. CDR3 nucleotide sequence: TGCAGTACCTTACTAGCGGGAGCAGTAGATACGCAGTATTTT.

The V and J genes are TRBV4-1 and TRBJ1-1; D may be TRBD1 (5 bases). This CDR3 region has 14 residues. Between the trimmed V and J ends, which lost 1 base and 5 bases, there was a span of 11 bases. Germline V lookup: CDR1 MGHRA, CDR2 YSYEKL. The DNA of the CDR3 is TGCGCCAGCAGCCAAGTAGCAGGGTTGACTGAAGCTTTCTTT. Its protein is CASSQVAGLTEAFF.

The J gene is TRBJ2-7, the V gene TRBV9, with 11 bases lining up with TRBD1. The CDR3 is 15 amino acids. V trimming: 0 bases; J trimming: 2 bases; junction bases outside the gene matches: 1. CDR1 SGDLS and CDR2 YYNGEE come from the germline V gene. The DNA for the CDR3 is TGTGCCAGCAGCGTAGCGGGACAGGGGGCCTACGAGCAGTACTTC. The encoded protein is CASSVAGQGAYEQYF.

V and J are TRBV3-1 and TRBJ2-7, with D unclear. Trimming removed 0 bases from V and 4 bases from J, with 4 bases in between. Germline V CDR1 and CDR2: LGHDT, YNNKEL (reference sequence). The CDR3 has 12 amino acids. The CDR3 loop is CASSQERYEQYF. CDR3 nucleotides: TGTGCCAGCAGCCAAGAAAGATACGAGCAGTACTTC.

The chain recombines TRBV29-1 with TRBJ2-7; D is perhaps TRBD1 or TRBD2 (5 bases each). The CDR3 is 13 amino acids. The ends were cut back, 6 bases at V and 1 base at J, with 13 bases in the middle. Germline loops: CDR1 SQVTM, CDR2 ANQGSEA. CDR3 residues: CSVEGPSSYEQYF. DNA of the CDR3: TGCAGCGTCGAGGGGCCTAGTTCCTACGAGCAGTACTTC.

The rearrangement links TRBV2 to TRBJ2-5; D is possibly TRBD2 (6 bases). The CDR3 spans 14 residues. V was cut by 6 bases and J by 11 bases, with 22 bases left in between. The germline V gene encodes CDR1 SNHLY and CDR2 FYNNEI. The CDR3, as DNA: TGTGCCAGCAGCACCGGGACGGCCAATCGGGAGCAGTACTTC. It codes for CASSTGTANREQYF.

The CDR3: CASSPNGEDIQYF. The CDR3 region has the DNA TGTGCCAGCTCACCAAACGGCGAGGACATTCAGTACTTC. This rearrangement joins TRBV18 to TRBJ2-7; D unresolved. The closer fit of TRBJ2-4 to the DNA end suggests the J call may be wrong. The CDR3 is made up of 13 amino acids. From germline, CDR1 is KGHSH and CDR2 LQKENI.

This clonotype was seen more than once but under ten times. The chain couples TRBV3-1 to TRBJ2-1; 7 positions agree with TRBD2. Germline CDR1 reads LGHDT; CDR2 reads YNNKEL (reference sequence). The V gene end was trimmed by 4 bases and the J gene end by 8 bases; junction bases not matched to a gene: 11. The CDR3 is 15 amino acids. The CDR3 DNA reads as TGTGCCAGCAGCCGGTCCCGGACTAGATTGGATGAGCAGTTCTTC. It codes for CASSRSRTRLDEQFF.

This clonotype was counted a few times. The chain employs TRBV29-1 and TRBJ2-6; maybe TRBD1 (6 bases). CDR1 SQVTM and CDR2 ANQGSEA come from the germline V gene. This CDR3 is 17 amino acids long. V was clipped by 0 bases and J by 2 bases, with 14 bases between them. CDR3 in DNA: TGCAGCGTTGAAGAACGGTCAGGGGAAGCTGGGGCCAACGTCCTGACTTTC. This translates into CSVEERSGEAGANVLTF.